Below are 15 T cell receptor beta chains sequenced from a single sample in a study of blood T cell repertoires in COVID-19 (dated by TCRdb to 2020 to 2021). Library generation was performed with the immunoSEQ multiplex PCR assay. TCRdb retrieved this table from immuneACCESS and kept in-frame rearrangements only. Not all clones are present; in checked studies, unresolved V genes account for under half, and no reason is known for the remainder. Here the sample has over 150,000 clones; about 86% occur a single time. The ten largest clones represent 29% of the sample. Specimen: peripheral blood. All receptors come from a woman in her fifties or sixties with acute or convalescent COVID-19.

This chain joins TRBV29-1 and TRBJ1-1, with 10 bases identical to TRBD1. With V trimmed by 4 bases and J by 6 bases, 8 bases remained unmatched. Germline loops: CDR1 SQVTM, CDR2 ANQGSEA. This CDR3 is 14 amino acids long. The CDR3 sequence: CSVGGDRGWSEAFF. The CDR3 coding sequence is TGCAGCGTTGGGGGGGACAGGGGCTGGTCTGAAGCTTTCTTT.

The J gene is TRBJ2-5, the V gene TRBV7-9; D is undetermined. V lost 4 bases, J lost 6 bases, and 12 bases lay in between. Germline V gene data show CDR1 as SEHNR and CDR2 as FQNEAQ (reference sequence). The CDR3 is 13 amino acids. DNA for the CDR3: TGTGCCAGCAGCTGGTTCGAGTTTCAGACCCAGTACTTC. Translation: CASSWFEFQTQYF. The full variable domain, its missing parts supplied by reference TRBV7-9 and TRBJ2-5, is DTGVSQNPRHKITKRGQNVTFRCDPISEHNRLYWYRQTLGQGPEFLTYFQNEAQLEKSRLLSDRFSAERPKGSFSTLEIQRTEQGDSAMYLCASSWFEFQTQYFGPGTRLLVL.

The CDR3, as DNA: TGTGCCAGCGGGGGACAAGGTGCTGTAGACACTGAAGCTTTCTTT. This gives the protein CASGGQGAVDTEAFF. This chain links TRBV2 with TRBJ1-1; D is possibly TRBD1 (6 bases). This CDR3 comprises 15 residues. Trimming took off 8 bases at V and 3 bases at J, with 19 bases between the two ends. Germline V gene data show CDR1 as SNHLY and CDR2 as FYNNEI.

The table lists this clone with many counts. This chain uses TRBV7-9 with TRBJ2-7; TRBD1 aligns across 9 bases. The trim removed 2 bases at V and 5 bases at J, leaving 7 bases unmatched. This CDR3 has 15 amino acids. Germline lookup yields CDR1 SEHNR and CDR2 FQNEAQ (reference sequence). The CDR3 spells CASSLTGTGKDEQYF. In DNA, the CDR3 is TGTGCCAGCAGCTTAACCGGGACAGGGAAAGACGAGCAGTACTTC.

This chain uses TRBV3-1 (or the pseudogene TRBV3-2) with TRBJ1-2, with no clear D. The germline V and J ends were trimmed by 4 bases and 2 bases, with 8 bases remaining between them. CDR1 LGHDT and CDR2 YNNKEL come from the germline V gene (reference sequence). The CDR3 covers 13 residues. This CDR3 reads CASSRDGNYGYTF. CDR3 in DNA: TGTGCCAGCAGCCGAGACGGGAACTATGGCTACACCTTC.

The rearrangement links TRBV21-1 to TRBJ1-1; the table names TRBD1, a call not compared with the DNA. TRBV21-1 is classified as a pseudogene. This CDR3 contains 16 residues. This CDR3 is CASNDGTGDRNTEAFF. For the CDR3, the DNA is TGTGCCAGCAACGACGGGACAGGGGATAGGAACACTGAAGCTTTCTTT.

J is TRBJ2-1 and V is TRBV11-2; 10 positions match TRBD1. CDR1 and CDR2 from the germline V gene are SGHAT and FQNNGV. The CDR3 runs 15 residues. Trimming at V came to 5 bases and at J to 3 bases, leaving 4 bases not matched to a gene. The CDR3 region has the DNA TGTGCCAGCAGCATCGGACAGGGGGTCTACAATGAGCAGTTCTTC. Translating it yields CASSIGQGVYNEQFF. Full variable domain (remainder filled in from reference TRBV11-2 and TRBJ2-1): EAGVAQSPRYKIIEKRQSVAFWCNPISGHATLYWYQQILGQGPKLLIQFQNNGVVDDSQLPKDRFSAERLKGVDSTLKIQPAKLEDSAVYLCASSIGQGVYNEQFFGPGTRLTVL.

The chain couples TRBV29-1 to TRBJ1-2; 8 bases match TRBD1. The CDR3 spans 12 residues. The germline V gene encodes CDR1 SQVTM and CDR2 ANQGSEA. The ends lost 6 bases at V and 5 bases at J; junction bases unmatched: 5. The CDR3 region is CSVGDRKYGYTF. CDR3 DNA: TGCAGCGTGGGGGACAGGAAATATGGCTACACCTTC.

V is TRBV5-1 and J is TRBJ2-5; TRBD1 matches 9 bases. V shed 4 bases and J 5 bases; nucleotides not matched to a gene: 12. The CDR3 has 16 amino acids. The V gene's germline CDR1 is SGHRS and CDR2 YFSETQ. CDR3 protein: CASSLEPDRGAETQYF. In DNA, the CDR3 is TGCGCCAGCAGCCTTGAACCGGACAGGGGAGCGGAGACCCAGTACTTC.

V and J are TRBV5-1 and TRBJ2-2; TRBD1 might be the D (6 bases). The germline V and J ends were trimmed by 4 bases and 7 bases, with 17 bases remaining between them. Germline V CDR1 and CDR2: SGHRS, YFSETQ. There are 15 residues in the CDR3. The CDR3 DNA sequence: TGCGCCAGCAGCGGGGGACAAATTTCGGGCGGGGAGCTGTTTTTT. Its translation: CASSGGQISGGELFF.

The rearrangement joins TRBV7-2 to TRBJ2-1, with TRBD2 matching 11 bases. Germline V gene sequence: CDR1 SGHTA, CDR2 FQGNSA. CDR3 length: 18 residues. Germline trimming cut 5 bases from V and 8 bases from J; bases unmatched to any gene: 17. The DNA for the CDR3 is TGTGCCAGCAGCAGCGATTGGACTAGCGGGCTCCTCAGGGATGAGCAGTTCTTC. Its translation is CASSSDWTSGLLRDEQFF.

The gene calls are TRBV5-1 and TRBJ2-2; 9 positions agree with TRBD2. The length of the CDR3 is 15 residues. After removal of 4 bases from V and 2 bases from J, the junction contained 3 bases not matched to a gene. The V gene's germline CDR1 is SGHRS and CDR2 YFSETQ. Written as DNA, the CDR3 is TGCGCCAGCAGCCTAGCGGGAAAAAACACCGGGGAGCTGTTTTTT. Protein product: CASSLAGKNTGELFF.

V and J are TRBV7-2 and TRBJ1-5; 9 positions match TRBD1. V shed 5 bases, J shed 8 bases, and the junction held 10 bases outside the gene matches. The CDR3 is 15 residues long. Germline CDR1 SGHTA, CDR2 FQGNSA. The CDR3: CASSAPGTGKKPQHF. The CDR3 DNA reads TGTGCCAGCAGCGCCCCCGGGACAGGGAAAAAGCCCCAGCATTTT.

The chain links TRBV6-1 to TRBJ1-5; a possible D gene is TRBD1 (5 bases). This CDR3 is 15 amino acids long. V was trimmed by 3 bases and J by 7 bases, leaving 16 bases between them. Looked up from germline, CDR1 is MNHNS and CDR2 is SASEGT. As DNA, the CDR3 is TGTGCCAGCAGTGATGGGGTTCCAGGGTCACAGCCCCAGCATTTT. Translation: CASSDGVPGSQPQHF.

This sequence joins TRBV13 and TRBJ1-1, with 8 bases matching TRBD1. Germline assignment: CDR1 PRHDT and CDR2 FYEKMQ (reference sequence). After removal of 1 base from V and 1 base from J, the junction contained 5 bases not matched to a gene. The CDR3 length is 16 residues. In DNA form, the CDR3 reads TGTGCCAGCAGCTTAGCGTTCGGGACAGGGAACACTGAAGCTTTCTTT. Protein: CASSLAFGTGNTEAFF.